The clone carrying this T cell receptor beta chain was detected many times. The germline gene is not matched at one end of the junction; a read error may be the cause. This record comes from a study of Graves' ophthalmopathy and Graves' hyperthyroidism. Amplified TCR beta CDR3 regions were obtained using RNA transcripts as template. An opening RT-PCR round employed HTBI primers and preceded a second-round multiplex PCR. A single record per CDR3 protein comes from TCRdb applying MiXCR to the multiplex PCR reads. The repertoire has approximately 160,000 distinct CDR3 sequences, just under 40% of them found once; the top ten carry 8% to 9.5%. The receptor comes from a man aged 25-45 years with Graves' ophthalmopathy. Sample: peripheral blood.

This CDR3 is CASSSGGPFNF. CDR3 sequence (DNA): TGCGCCAGCAGCTCCGGGGGGCCATTCAACTTC. The V call is TRBV5-1, the J call TRBJ2-7; D perhaps matches TRBD2 (7 bases). CDR1 is SGHRS and CDR2 is YFSETQ in the germline V gene. CDR3 length: 11 residues.